Each of the 20 T cell receptor beta chains below was sequenced from the same sample in a study of cytomegalovirus exposure and HLA in healthy donors. 60 Vbeta and 13 Jbeta primers were used in PCR. The protocol was immunoSEQ multiplex PCR, while the TCRdb copy is restricted to in-frame clones and leaves out a portion. This sample has some 130,000 clones, with 70% to 80% found just once. Source material: PBMCs. Every receptor here comes from a young man in good health and CMV-seronegative.

The chain links TRBV19 to TRBJ2-7; tentatively, D is TRBD2 (6 bases). CDR3 size: 14 residues. V was shortened by 3 bases and J by 5 bases, with 14 bases between the two germline ends. CDR1 is LNHDA, CDR2 SQIVND, per germline (reference sequence). The CDR3 loop is CASSMGGLMDEQYF. CDR3 sequence (DNA): TGTGCCAGTAGTATGGGGGGTCTGATGGACGAGCAGTACTTC.

The gene calls are TRBV10-3 and TRBJ1-1; 7 nucleotides align to TRBD1. The ends lost 6 bases at V and 0 bases at J; junction bases unmatched: 4. The V gene's germline CDR1 is ENHRY and CDR2 SYGVKD. The CDR3 runs 14 residues. This CDR3 is CAIRQTGLNTEAFF. The CDR3 nucleotides read TGTGCCATCAGGCAGACAGGGTTGAACACTGAAGCTTTCTTT.

DNA of the CDR3: TGTGCCAGCAGCGCCGGACAGTACACAGATACGCAGTATTTT. Its protein product is CASSAGQYTDTQYF. The chain has TRBV9 and TRBJ2-3, with a possible D match to TRBD1 (6 bases). The CDR3 contains 14 residues. The V gene lost 3 bases and the J gene lost 2 bases, with 10 bases spanning the gap. Germline V lookup: CDR1 SGDLS, CDR2 YYNGEE.

The chain couples TRBV5-6 to TRBJ1-1; possibly TRBD1 for D (5 bases). V lost 0 bases to trimming and J lost 4 bases, with 16 bases between them. Germline assignment: CDR1 SGHDT and CDR2 YYEEEE. The CDR3 is 16 amino acids. CDR3 in amino acids: CASSLVGVRYGTEAFF. The DNA of the CDR3 is TGTGCCAGCAGCTTGGTAGGGGTCAGGTATGGCACTGAAGCTTTCTTT.

In its sample, this clone was seen a few times. The chain links TRBV6-1 to TRBJ2-7, with 9 nucleotides matching TRBD2. Losses at the gene ends were 6 bases for V and 2 bases for J; bases not matched to a gene: 8. The V gene's germline CDR1 is MNHNS and CDR2 SASEGT. The length of the CDR3 is 15 residues. For the CDR3, the DNA is TGTGCCAGCAGGGAGACATTAGCGGGAGCCTACGAGCAGTACGTC. Translating gives CASRETLAGAYEQYV.

The CDR3 region is CSVGGAGQQFF. CDR3 sequence (DNA): TGCAGCGTTGGGGGAGCGGGACAGCAGTTCTTC. This sequence joins TRBV29-1 and TRBJ2-1; 7 bases fit TRBD2. Germline CDR1 is SQVTM and CDR2 is ANQGSEA. V was clipped by 4 bases and J by 11 bases; unmatched bases: 5. This CDR3 has 11 residues.

This CDR3 is CASSPYRDQETQYF. The CDR3 nucleotides are TGTGCCAGCAGCCCTTACAGAGACCAAGAGACCCAGTACTTC. The chain combines TRBV5-4 with TRBJ2-5; D is unresolved. The length of the CDR3 is 14 residues. V lost 4 bases, J lost 0 bases, and 10 bases lay in between. The germline V gene has CDR1 SGHNT and CDR2 YYREEE (reference sequence).

V and J are TRBV4-1 and TRBJ1-5, with 7 nucleotides matching TRBD1. There are 18 residues in the CDR3. After removal of 1 base from V and 0 bases from J, the junction contained 9 bases not matched to a gene. Germline-derived CDR1 and CDR2 are MGHRA and YSYEKL. The CDR3 sequence: CASSQGLVRQGSNQPQHF. The CDR3 bases are TGCGCCAGCAGCCAAGGCCTAGTGAGACAGGGTAGCAATCAGCCCCAGCATTTT.

This clone was counted once. The CDR3 reads CASSSLQGRDTQYF. CDR3 DNA sequence: TGCGCCAGCAGCTCATTACAGGGGAGGGATACGCAGTATTTT. The rearrangement joins TRBV5-1 to TRBJ2-3, with a weak D call TRBD1 (7 bases). The germline gives CDR1 SGHRS, CDR2 YFSETQ. The CDR3 covers 14 residues. Trimming removed 3 bases from V and 6 bases from J, with 14 bases in between.

With regard to this clone: At one end, the junction sequence differs from germline, possibly due to a read error. The CDR3 DNA reads TGTTCCAGCACTCTGGCTAGCGGGATGAGGGACGAGCAGTACTTC. Protein: CSSTLASGMRDEQYF. The chain couples TRBV7-9 to TRBJ2-7, with TRBD2 matching 9 bases. The germline gives CDR1 SEHNR, CDR2 FQNEAQ (reference sequence). The length of the CDR3 is 15 residues.

This clone was picked up a small number of times. The V and J genes are TRBV4-1 and TRBJ2-7; perhaps TRBD1 as D (6 bases). The length of the CDR3 is 15 residues. The germline V gene has CDR1 MGHRA and CDR2 YSYEKL. The ends were cut back, 3 bases at V and 2 bases at J, with 14 bases in the middle. CDR3 nucleotide sequence: TGCGCCAGCAGCCAGGGTACAGGGTCCCCCTACGAGCAGTACTTC. This encodes CASSQGTGSPYEQYF.

The chain employs TRBV7-3 and TRBJ2-3; 10 bases are a match to TRBD2. Germline V gives CDR1 SGHTA, CDR2 FQGTGA. CDR3 length: 19 residues. J lost 5 bases, V lost 1 base, and 15 bases had no gene match. The CDR3 DNA sequence: TGTGCCAGCAGCTTAAACCGGGCTGTCAATAGACTAGCGGGAGATACGCAGTATTTT. Protein: CASSLNRAVNRLAGDTQYF.

V and J are TRBV7-2 and TRBJ2-3; 13 nucleotides match TRBD2. The CDR3 length is 15 residues. The germline CDR1 and CDR2 sequences are SGHTA and FQGNSA. Trimming took 5 bases from V and 6 from J; bases not matched to a gene: 5. The CDR3 coding sequence is TGTGCCAGCAGCCCGACTAGCGGGAGGTGGGATACGCAGTATTTT. Translated: CASSPTSGRWDTQYF.

CDR3: CASISSSSYEQYF. DNA of the CDR3: TGTGCCAGCATTTCTAGCTCCTCCTACGAGCAGTACTTC. The chain has TRBV6-5 and TRBJ2-7; possible D gene TRBD2, 5 bases. CDR3 size: 13 residues. Deletions cut 7 bases from V and 0 bases from J, with 10 bases between. Germline CDR1 MNHEY, CDR2 SVGAGI.

The chain couples TRBV29-1 to TRBJ2-3; 14 bases agree with TRBD2. V trimming: 6 bases; J trimming: 1 base; junction bases outside the gene matches: 21. The CDR3 is 21 residues long. Germline V lookup: CDR1 SQVTM, CDR2 ANQGSEA. CDR3 residues: CSVGAEIEGTSGSRGTDTQYF. CDR3 nucleotide sequence: TGCAGCGTCGGAGCCGAGATCGAAGGGACTAGCGGGAGCCGGGGCACAGATACGCAGTATTTT.

Comments on this clone: The same CDR3 can be traced to other DNA sequences in this sample. This chain uses TRBV5-1 with TRBJ1-1; 7 bases are shared with TRBD1. Germline V gene data show CDR1 as SGHRS and CDR2 as YFSETQ. The V gene end was trimmed by 1 base and the J gene end by 0 bases; junction bases not matched to a gene: 3. The CDR3 loop spans 15 amino acids. The CDR3 region has the DNA TGCGCCAGCAGCTTGACCGGGACAGTGAACACTGAAGCTTTCTTT. The encoded protein is CASSLTGTVNTEAFF.

This clone was observed a handful of times. Here the CDR3 DNA reads TGTGCCTGGAGGGGGACTAGCTCCTATAATTCACCCCTCCACTTT. This gives the protein CAWRGTSSYNSPLHF. This rearrangement joins TRBV30 to TRBJ1-6; TRBD1 might be the D (5 bases). Germline V gene data show CDR1 as GTSNPN and CDR2 as SVGIG (reference sequence). Trimming pared 3 bases from V and 0 bases from J, leaving 9 bases between. This CDR3 is built from 15 residues.

The J gene is TRBJ2-3, the V gene TRBV5-1; possibly TRBD2 for D (6 bases). Trimming pared 4 bases from V and 1 base from J, leaving 13 bases between. Per the germline V gene, CDR1 is SGHRS and CDR2 is YFSETQ. The CDR3 is 15 amino acids. CDR3 DNA: TGCGCCAGCAGCCCAACAGAGCGGGGCACAGATACGCAGTATTTT. Translated, it gives CASSPTERGTDTQYF.

V is TRBV30 and J is TRBJ1-3; D is undetermined. V was cut by 5 bases and J by 2 bases, with 13 bases left in between. This CDR3 comprises 14 residues. Germline lookup yields CDR1 GTSNPN and CDR2 SVGIG (reference sequence). CDR3 sequence (DNA): TGTGCCTGGTTCGAGAATGGTGCTGGAAACACCATATATTTT. Amino acids: CAWFENGAGNTIYF.

The chain couples TRBV5-5 to TRBJ1-5; D is undetermined. Germline V gives CDR1 SGHKS, CDR2 YYEKEE (reference sequence). The CDR3 contains 14 residues. The ends were cut back, 2 bases at V and 2 bases at J, with 8 bases in the middle. CDR3 DNA: TGTGCCAGCAGCTTTCGGGATGGCAATCAGCCCCAGCATTTT. Translation: CASSFRDGNQPQHF.